This T cell receptor beta chain came from a study of cytomegalovirus exposure and HLA in healthy donors. Study at large: The 120 validation repertoires matched the roughly 700 first-cohort repertoires in platform, a later analysis reported.

General study points: The tendency of first-cohort TCR clusters to co-occur in the 120 or so validation repertoires was identified by a subsequent analysis. The study put some 160 TCR beta chains on its list as cytomegalovirus-associated.

This CDR3 is built from 15 residues. V was shortened by 6 bases and J by 5 bases, with 19 bases between the two germline ends. Germline CDR1 MDHEN, CDR2 SYDVKM. Produced via immunoSEQ multiplex PCR; TCRdb's table is partial and in-frame only. The sample lists around 120,000 clones, more than 70% seen once, with about 1.8% in the top ten. As regards this clone: Its specificity is unknown.

The sequenced material came from PBMCs. The chain is built from TRBV28 and TRBJ2-5; D possibly corresponds to TRBD1 (6 bases). The clonotype comes from a man aged 18 to 29 in good health and CMV-seronegative. Here the CDR3 reads CASSLRDTALETQYF. DNA for the CDR3: TGTGCCAGCAGCCTCCGGGACACCGCTTTGGAGACCCAGTACTTC.